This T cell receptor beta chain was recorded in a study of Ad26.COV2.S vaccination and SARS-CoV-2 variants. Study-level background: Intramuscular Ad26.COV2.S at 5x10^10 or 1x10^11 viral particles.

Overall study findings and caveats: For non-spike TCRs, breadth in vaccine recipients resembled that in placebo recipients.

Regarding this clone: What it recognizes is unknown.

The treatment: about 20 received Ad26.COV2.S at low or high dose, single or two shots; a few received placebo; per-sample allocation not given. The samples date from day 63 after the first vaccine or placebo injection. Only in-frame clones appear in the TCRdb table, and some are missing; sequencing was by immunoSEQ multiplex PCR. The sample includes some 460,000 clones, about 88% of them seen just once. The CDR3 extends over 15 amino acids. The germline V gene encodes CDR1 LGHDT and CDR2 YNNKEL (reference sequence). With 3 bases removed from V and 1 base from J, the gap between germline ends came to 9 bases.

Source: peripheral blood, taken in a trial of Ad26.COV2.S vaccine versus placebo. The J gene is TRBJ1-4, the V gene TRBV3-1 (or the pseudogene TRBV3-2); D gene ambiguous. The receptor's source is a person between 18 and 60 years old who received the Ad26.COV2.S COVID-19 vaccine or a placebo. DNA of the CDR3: TGTGCCAGCAGCCAGGTTTGGGAAACTAATGAAAAACTGTTTTTT. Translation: CASSQVWETNEKLFF.